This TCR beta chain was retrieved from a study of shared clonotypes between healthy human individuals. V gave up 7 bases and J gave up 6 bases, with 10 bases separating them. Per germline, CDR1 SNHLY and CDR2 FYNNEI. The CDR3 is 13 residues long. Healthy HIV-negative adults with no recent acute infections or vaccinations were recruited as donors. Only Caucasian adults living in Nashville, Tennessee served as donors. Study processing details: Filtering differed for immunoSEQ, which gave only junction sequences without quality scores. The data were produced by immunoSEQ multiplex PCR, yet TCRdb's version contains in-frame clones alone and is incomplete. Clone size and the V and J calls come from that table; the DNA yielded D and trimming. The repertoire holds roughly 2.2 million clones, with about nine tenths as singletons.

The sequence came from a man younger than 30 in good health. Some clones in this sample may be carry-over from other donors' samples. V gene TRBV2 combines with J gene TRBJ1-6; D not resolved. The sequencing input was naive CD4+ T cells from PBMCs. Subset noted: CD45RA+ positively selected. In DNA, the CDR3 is TGTGCCAGCATGGGGAGTGTTAATTCACCCCTCCACTTT. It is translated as CASMGSVNSPLHF.